This T cell receptor (beta chain) appears in the sequencing data of a study of blood T cell repertoires in COVID-19. Overall study context: The origin of the acute and convalescent COVID-19 samples was the United States, Italy and Spain. Sample material is recorded as cDNA or gDNA derived from T cells, B-cell-depleted T cells, or PBMCs.

V shed 3 bases and J shed 5 bases, with 10 bases lying between them. There are 13 residues in the CDR3. As processed by the authors: From reference gene primer amplification, estimates of nucleated cell counts were derived. TCRdb's copy holds only in-frame clones and misses some; the assay was immunoSEQ multiplex PCR. V, J and clone size are those of that table, while D and trimming were read from the DNA. Of 200,000 to 300,000 clones listed, around 83% were seen once; the top ten hold around 12%. The specimen sequenced was peripheral blood. The rearrangement joins TRBV12-3 or TRBV12-4 to TRBJ1-1; D gene unclear. This sequence was found in a woman aged 60 to 75 with active or convalescent COVID-19. CDR3 nucleotide sequence: TGTGCCAGCAGTTTCTCCTCGGAGACTGAAGCTTTCTTT. Translation: CASSFSSETEAFF.